One and the same sample provided the 2 T cell receptor beta chains below, sequenced in a study of vaccination and CD4 T cells after COVID-19. The Oncomine TCR Beta short-read assay was what sequenced the DNA obtained from cultured CD4+ T cells. TCRdb reanalysed the PCR reads using MiXCR and keeps one entry per CDR3 protein. The data contain 13,000 to 15,000 distinct CDR3 sequences, roughly 61% of them singletons. These receptors' targets are unknown. This sample's treatment: roughly ten-day PBMC culture with coronavirus spike peptide pools or control peptides (ViraFEST assay). Sequenced input: CD4+ T cells from blood, cultured in vitro. These receptor sequences come from a human donor who had recovered from COVID-19.

The chain is built from TRBV2 and TRBJ2-7; 7 nucleotides match TRBD1. CDR1 and CDR2 (germline): SNHLY, FYNNEI. The CDR3 runs 15 residues. After removal of 4 bases from V and 3 bases from J, the junction contained 9 bases not matched to a gene. As DNA, the CDR3 is TGTGCCAGCAGTGTCGGAGTGGGACAGTACTACGAGCAGTACTTC. Protein product: CASSVGVGQYYEQYF.

The chain has TRBV7-2 and TRBJ1-1; 7 positions match TRBD1. The CDR3 consists of 15 residues. V gave up 5 bases and J gave up 4 bases; unmatched junction bases: 10. Germline CDR1 reads SGHTA; CDR2 reads FQGNSA. For the CDR3, the DNA is TGTGCCAGCAGCCCCTTCGGTGCAGGGGGCACTGAAGCTTTCTTT. Translating it yields CASSPFGAGGTEAFF. Full variable domain (remainder filled in from reference TRBV7-2 and TRBJ1-1): GAGVSQSPSNKVTEKGKDVELRCDPISGHTALYWYRQSLGQGLEFLIYFQGNSAPDKSGLPSDRFSAERTGGSVSTLTIQRTQQEDSAVYLCASSPFGAGGTEAFFGQGTRLTVV.